The 4 T cell receptor beta chains reported below all come from one sample, sequenced in a study of blood T cell repertoires in COVID-19. The assay was immunoSEQ multiplex PCR, and TCRdb's table has in-frame clones only and misses some. The sample lists about 250,000 clones; about 82% were seen once. Sequences were obtained from peripheral blood. Receptors originate from a woman aged 55 to 70 with active or convalescent COVID-19.

This rearrangement joins TRBV6-6 to TRBJ2-7; the D gene is possibly TRBD1 (5 bases). CDR3 length: 12 amino acids. Germline V gene data show CDR1 as MNHNY and CDR2 as SVGAGI (reference sequence). V lost 2 bases to trimming and J lost 3 bases, with 5 bases between them. CDR3: CASSYDSYEQYV. The CDR3 DNA reads TGTGCCAGCAGTTACGACAGCTACGAGCAGTACGTC.

CDR3 amino acids: CASTSAGGGEKLFF. The CDR3 DNA is TGTGCCAGCACCTCGGCTGGCGGCGGGGAAAAACTGTTTTTT. The chain has TRBV6-5 and TRBJ1-4; D is ambiguous. The germline gives CDR1 MNHEY, CDR2 SVGAGI. This CDR3 has 14 residues. Trimming took off 7 bases at V and 8 bases at J, with 17 bases between the two ends.

The rearrangement links TRBV29-1 to TRBJ2-3; D perhaps matches TRBD2 (6 bases). The CDR3 has 13 residues. Germline V gene lookup returns CDR1 SQVTM and CDR2 ANQGSEA. Trimming removed 7 bases at V and 3 bases at J, with 14 bases between. CDR3 nucleotide sequence: TGCAGCGGCGGGGATCGGAGAACAGATACGCAGTATTTT. Translation: CSGGDRRTDTQYF.

The chain carries TRBV7-6 and TRBJ2-1, with D possibly matching TRBD1 (6 bases). The V and J ends lost 1 base and 4 bases respectively, with 11 bases between them. CDR1 is SGHVS, CDR2 FNYEAQ, per germline. The CDR3 loop spans 15 amino acids. The CDR3 spells CASSLGQVTYNEQFF. CDR3 sequence (DNA): TGTGCCAGCAGCTTAGGACAGGTTACTTACAATGAGCAGTTCTTC.